A selection of T cell receptor beta chains follows, all from one sample in a study of cytomegalovirus exposure and HLA in healthy donors. Produced via immunoSEQ multiplex PCR; TCRdb's table is partial and in-frame only. The table records about 96,000 clones, 65% to 80% of them present only once. Input material: PBMCs. These TCRs come from a female donor in good health and CMV-seropositive. Both conserved end residues are part of each CDR3. The order of the fields is J gene, D gene, CDR3 length, clone size, V gene, CDR3 DNA, CDR3 protein. A D gene is named only where the DNA matches it firmly. The size entry is marked missing in some rows and otherwise reads once, few, many or a size class.

J: TRBJ2-7; D: -; length: 14; size: -; V: TRBV27; DNA: TGTGCCAGCGACGCCGTCGGGGGAGTCGACGAGCAGTACTTC; CDR3: CASDAVGGVDEQYF
J: TRBJ2-1; D: TRBD1; length: 16; size: few; V: TRBV28; DNA: TGTGCCAGCACCCAGGGGGAAAACCGAGCCTACAATGAGCAGTTCTTC; CDR3: CASTQGENRAYNEQFF
J: TRBJ2-7; D: TRBD1; length: 14; size: -; V: TRBV30; DNA: TGTGCCTGGAGTTGGCAGGGGGCTTTCTACGAGCAGTACTTC; CDR3: CAWSWQGAFYEQYF
J: TRBJ1-1; D: TRBD1; length: 12; size: -; V: TRBV6-1; DNA: TGTGCCAGCCCTCGACAGGGCGGAGGAGCTTTCTTT; CDR3: CASPRQGGGAFF
J: TRBJ1-1; D: TRBD1; length: 14; size: -; V: TRBV5-1; DNA: TGCGCCAGCAGCGAGGACAGGGGTGGCACTGAAGCTTTCTTT; CDR3: CASSEDRGGTEAFF
J: TRBJ1-6; D: -; length: 13; size: -; V: TRBV2; DNA: TGTGCCAGCACGACATTCGATAATTCACCCCTCCACTTT; CDR3: CASTTFDNSPLHF
J: TRBJ1-4; D: -; length: 13; size: -; V: TRBV28; DNA: TGTGCCAGTAAGACGGGATCTAATGAAAAACTGTTTTTT; CDR3: CASKTGSNEKLFF
J: TRBJ2-1; D: TRBD2; length: 15; size: -; V: TRBV6-4; DNA: TGTGCCAGCAGTGATCGTAGCGGGGGGGCAGATGAGCAGTTCTTC; CDR3: CASSDRSGGADEQFF
J: TRBJ2-3; D: -; length: 21; size: once; V: TRBV30; DNA: TGTGCCTGGATGGTAAGGGGGTCCCCGATATATACGCTTTTAGTTGGATTCCGGGGGTATTTT; CDR3: CAWMVRGSPIYTLLVGFRGYF
J: TRBJ1-2; D: -; length: 15; size: -; V: TRBV7-2; DNA: TGTGCCAGCAGCTTATGGGGTAGCGACCTCTATGGCTACACCTTC; CDR3: CASSLWGSDLYGYTF
J: TRBJ1-4; D: -; length: 12; size: -; V: TRBV28; DNA: TGTGCCAGCAGTCCTCGGAGTGAAAAACTGTTTTTT; CDR3: CASSPRSEKLFF
J: TRBJ2-1; D: -; length: 15; size: -; V: TRBV7-8; DNA: TGTGCCAGCAGCTATAGTCCAGGGGCCGGGAATGAGCAGTTCTTC; CDR3: CASSYSPGAGNEQFF
J: TRBJ2-1; D: -; length: 17; size: once; V: TRBV5-1; DNA: TGCGCCAGCAGCTTGGGGGGCGGGCGGGGAGGAAACAATGAGCAGTTCTTC; CDR3: CASSLGGGRGGNNEQFF
J: TRBJ2-3; D: TRBD2; length: 17; size: -; V: TRBV7-8; DNA: TGTGCCAGCAGCTTAGTTCTGGTTGCGGGAGGGCGGGATACGCAGTATTTT; CDR3: CASSLVLVAGGRDTQYF
J: TRBJ2-7; D: -; length: 16; size: -; V: TRBV5-1; DNA: TGCGCCAGCAGTCAATTTGGACTTCCAGCATCCTACGAGCAGTACTTC; CDR3: CASSQFGLPASYEQYF
J: TRBJ2-3; D: -; length: 16; size: few; V: TRBV6-5; DNA: TGTGCCAGCAGTTACTCGTTGCGGAGGAGCACAGATACGCAGTATTTT; CDR3: CASSYSLRRSTDTQYF
J: TRBJ2-6; D: -; length: 13; size: few; V: TRBV5-8; DNA: TGTGCCAGCAGACGGGTTGGGGCCAACGTCCTGACTTTC; CDR3: CASRRVGANVLTF
J: TRBJ2-1; D: TRBD2; length: 15; size: few; V: TRBV7-8; DNA: TGTGCCAGCAGCGAGCGACTAGCGGGGGCGGGTGAGCAGTTCTTC; CDR3: CASSERLAGAGEQFF
J: TRBJ1-5; D: TRBD1; length: 14; size: -; V: TRBV7-9; DNA: TGTGCCAGCAGCCGAGGACAGGGAGAACAGCCCCAGCATTTT; CDR3: CASSRGQGEQPQHF
J: TRBJ1-4; D: -; length: 15; size: once; V: TRBV6-5; DNA: TGTGCCAGCAGTAGGTGGCAGGGTGCTAATGAAAAACTGTTTTTT; CDR3: CASSRWQGANEKLFF
J: TRBJ1-4; D: TRBD1; length: 14; size: -; V: TRBV30; DNA: TGTGCCTGGAGTGTAGGAGGGGGCCATGAAAAACTGTTTTTT; CDR3: CAWSVGGGHEKLFF
J: TRBJ2-5; D: TRBD1; length: 13; size: once; V: TRBV18; DNA: TGTGCCAGCTCCCCCGGACAGGTCGAGACCCAGTACTTC; CDR3: CASSPGQVETQYF
J: TRBJ2-5; D: TRBD2; length: 17; size: few; V: TRBV2; DNA: TGTGCCAGCAGTGAAATATCGGGCGGGGGGTCCCAAGAGACCCAGTACTTC; CDR3: CASSEISGGGSQETQYF